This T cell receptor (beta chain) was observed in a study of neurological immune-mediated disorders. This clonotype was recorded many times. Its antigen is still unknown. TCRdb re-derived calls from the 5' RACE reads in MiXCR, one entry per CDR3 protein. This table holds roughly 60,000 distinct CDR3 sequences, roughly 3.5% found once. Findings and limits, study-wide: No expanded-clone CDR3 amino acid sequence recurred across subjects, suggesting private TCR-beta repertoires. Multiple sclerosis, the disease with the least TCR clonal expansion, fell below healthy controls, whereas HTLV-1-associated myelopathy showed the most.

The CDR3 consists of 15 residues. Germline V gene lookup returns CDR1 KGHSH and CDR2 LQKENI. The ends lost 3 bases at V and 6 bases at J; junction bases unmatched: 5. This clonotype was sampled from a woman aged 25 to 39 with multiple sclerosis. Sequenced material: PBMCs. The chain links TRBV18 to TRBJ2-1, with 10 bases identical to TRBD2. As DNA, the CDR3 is TGTGCCAGCTCACCCACTAGCGGGAATATCAATGAGCAGTTCTTC. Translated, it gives CASSPTSGNINEQFF.